This TCR beta chain appears in the sequencing data of a study of blood T cell repertoires in COVID-19. The repertoire was sequenced with immunoSEQ multiplex PCR; TCRdb's copy has only in-frame clones and lacks some. The table lists fewer than 200,000 clones, approximately 89% of them singletons. The ends lost 1 base at V and 5 bases at J; junction bases unmatched: 1. The CDR3 consists of 13 residues. Germline-derived CDR1 and CDR2 are GTSNPN and SVGIG (reference sequence). Sequencing input: peripheral blood. The clonotype was recovered from a woman aged 55-70 years with acute or convalescent COVID-19. The chain joins TRBV30 to TRBJ1-1; the match to TRBD1 covers 10 bases. CDR3 protein: CAWSEDRGTEAFF. Here the CDR3 DNA reads TGTGCCTGGAGTGAGGACAGGGGGACTGAAGCTTTCTTT.